The sequence of this TCR beta chain was determined in a study of shared clonotypes between healthy human individuals. Donors, without exception, were Caucasian adults residing in Nashville, Tennessee. Sorted-subset replicate PCR reactions were performed with about 190 ng DNA, corresponding to roughly 31,000 T cell genomes. TCRdb's copy holds only in-frame clones and misses some; the assay was immunoSEQ multiplex PCR. This table holds 2,500,000 or so clones, 80% to 95% found once. The CDR3 contains 14 residues. Deletions cut 3 bases from V and 4 bases from J, with 14 bases between. Looked up from germline, CDR1 is SGHNT and CDR2 is YYREEE (reference sequence).

This sequence was found in a man younger than 30 in good health. Some clones in this sample may be carry-over from other donors' samples. Sequencing was done on a sample of naive CD4+ T cells from PBMCs. Subset described: CD45RA+ positively selected. The chain recombines TRBV5-4 with TRBJ2-7; the D gene could be TRBD1 or TRBD2 (5 bases each). The CDR3 coding sequence is TGTGCCAGCAGCTCCCCCCGGGACGGATACGAGCAGTACTTC. This encodes CASSSPRDGYEQYF.